The T cell receptor (beta chain) described here comes from a study of identical twins. Whole-study results and caveats: Model-predicted out-of-frame TCR alpha sharing fell below observed values in monozygotic twins. Reduced insertions were recorded for abundant cord blood beta clonotypes, with no such pattern in memory repertoires.

From germline, CDR1 is DFQATT and CDR2 SNEGSKA (reference sequence). V lost 3 bases and J 8 bases, leaving 13 bases between the germline ends. The CDR3 runs to 13 residues. Template switching supplied a universal primer site; unique molecular identifiers were carried on the cDNA. In TCRdb, the 5' RACE reads were re-called with MiXCR into one record per CDR3 protein. The table has roughly 350,000 distinct CDR3 sequences, approximately 10% seen once; the top ten hold under 10%. This clonotype was observed a handful of times. Antigen: not known. The receptor was derived from a woman between 45 and 65 years old in good health. V and J are TRBV20-1 and TRBJ1-4; tentatively, D is TRBD1 (5 bases). What was sequenced was naive T cells sorted from blood. The CDR3 loop is CSASRQGDEKLFF. CDR3 sequence (DNA): TGCAGTGCTAGCAGGCAGGGTGACGAAAAACTGTTTTTT.